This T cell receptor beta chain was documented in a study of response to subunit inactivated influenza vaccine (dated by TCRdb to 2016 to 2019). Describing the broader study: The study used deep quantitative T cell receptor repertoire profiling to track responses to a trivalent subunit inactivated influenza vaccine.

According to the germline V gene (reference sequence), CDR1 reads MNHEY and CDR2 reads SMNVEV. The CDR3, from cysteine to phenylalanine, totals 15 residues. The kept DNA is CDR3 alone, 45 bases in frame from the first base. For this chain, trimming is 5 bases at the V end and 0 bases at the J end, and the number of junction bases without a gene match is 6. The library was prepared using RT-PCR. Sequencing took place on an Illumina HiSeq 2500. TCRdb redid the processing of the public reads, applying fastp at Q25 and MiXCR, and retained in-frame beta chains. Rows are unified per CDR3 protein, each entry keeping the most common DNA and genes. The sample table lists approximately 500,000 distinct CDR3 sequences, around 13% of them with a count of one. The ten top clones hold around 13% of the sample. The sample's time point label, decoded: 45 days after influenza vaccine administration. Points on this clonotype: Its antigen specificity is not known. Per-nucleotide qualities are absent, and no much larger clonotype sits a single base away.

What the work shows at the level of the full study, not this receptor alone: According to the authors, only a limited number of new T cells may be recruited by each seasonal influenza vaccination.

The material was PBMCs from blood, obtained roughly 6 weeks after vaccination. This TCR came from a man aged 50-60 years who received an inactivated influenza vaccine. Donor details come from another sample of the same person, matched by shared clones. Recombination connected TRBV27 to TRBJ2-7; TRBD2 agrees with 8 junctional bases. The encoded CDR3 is CASSIREGGSYEQYF. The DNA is TGTGCCAGCAGTATCCGGGAGGGCGGCTCCTACGAGCAGTACTTC.